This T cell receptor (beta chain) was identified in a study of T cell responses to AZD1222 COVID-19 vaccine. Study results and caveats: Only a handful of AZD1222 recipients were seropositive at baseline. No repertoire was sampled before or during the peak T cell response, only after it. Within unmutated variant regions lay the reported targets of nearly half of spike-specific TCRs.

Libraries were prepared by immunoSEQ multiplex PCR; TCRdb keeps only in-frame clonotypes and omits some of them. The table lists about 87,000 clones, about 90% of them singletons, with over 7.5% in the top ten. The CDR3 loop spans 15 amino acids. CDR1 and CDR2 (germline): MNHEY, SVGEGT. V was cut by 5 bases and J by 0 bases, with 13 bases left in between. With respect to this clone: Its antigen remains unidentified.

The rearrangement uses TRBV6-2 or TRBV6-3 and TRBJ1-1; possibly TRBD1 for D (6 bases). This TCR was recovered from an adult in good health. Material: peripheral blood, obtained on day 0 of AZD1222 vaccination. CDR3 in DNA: TGTGCCAGCAGTAGTACCAGGGGTATGAACACTGAAGCTTTCTTT. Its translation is CASSSTRGMNTEAFF.